These 19 T cell receptor beta chains were sequenced from one sample in a study of cytomegalovirus exposure and HLA in healthy donors. Primers for the PCR totalled 60 Vbeta and 13 Jbeta. Some clones are missing from TCRdb's copy, which holds only in-frame ones; the method was immunoSEQ multiplex PCR. The sample records some 130,000 clones, around 86% being singletons. Material for sequencing was PBMCs. The receptors come from a man aged 18-30 years in good health and CMV-seronegative.

The gene calls are TRBV28 and TRBJ2-3; D is ambiguous. V was cut by 7 bases and J by 0 bases, with 14 bases left in between. Germline V gene sequence: CDR1 MDHEN, CDR2 SYDVKM. This CDR3 is 15 amino acids long. This CDR3 is CASTTGGLSTDTQYF. CDR3 sequence (DNA): TGTGCCAGCACCACGGGTGGTCTTAGCACAGATACGCAGTATTTT.

The chain is built from TRBV4-2 and TRBJ2-5, with D perhaps TRBD2 (5 bases). Germline V gene lookup returns CDR1 LGHNA and CDR2 YNFKEQ. With 0 bases removed from V and 2 bases from J, the gap between germline ends came to 10 bases. The length of the CDR3 is 15 residues. As DNA, the CDR3 is TGTGCCAGCAGCCAAGAGCCCGGGGAACAAGAGACCCAGTACTTC. Residues: CASSQEPGEQETQYF.

The chain is built from TRBV9 and TRBJ1-2, with 7 positions matching TRBD1. Trimming cost V 7 bases and J 2 bases; bases outside gene matches: 5. Germline V gene sequence: CDR1 SGDLS, CDR2 YYNGEE. The CDR3 covers 13 residues. The chain's CDR3 is CASGSTGNYGYTF. Written as DNA, the CDR3 is TGTGCCAGCGGGTCGACAGGGAACTATGGCTACACCTTC.

The chain links TRBV15 to TRBJ1-2; 8 nucleotides line up with TRBD1. There are 15 residues in the CDR3. The V and J ends lost 7 bases and 8 bases, in that order; junction bases with no gene match: 15. Germline loops: CDR1 LNHNV, CDR2 YYDKDF (reference sequence). Here the CDR3 DNA reads TGTGCCACCACAGGGGGCTCAGGAATGGCGGGCGGCTACACCTTC. Translating gives CATTGGSGMAGGYTF. The whole variable domain, remainder taken from reference TRBV15 and TRBJ1-2, is DAMVIQNPRYQVTQFGKPVTLSCSQTLNHNVMYWYQQKSSQAPKLLFHYYDKDFNNEADTPDNFQSRRPNTSFCFLDIRSPGLGDTAMYLCATTGGSGMAGGYTFGSGTRLTVV.

The chain has TRBV29-1 and TRBJ2-6; TRBD1 agrees at 9 bases. The length of the CDR3 is 15 residues. Germline-derived CDR1 and CDR2 are SQVTM and ANQGSEA. The V gene end was trimmed by 3 bases and the J gene end by 4 bases; junction bases not matched to a gene: 4. The CDR3 region is CSVEDRGKGANVLTF. Written as DNA, the CDR3 is TGCAGCGTTGAGGACAGGGGAAAAGGGGCCAACGTCCTGACTTTC.

The V and J genes are TRBV30 and TRBJ1-1; D may be TRBD1 (6 bases). V gave up 3 bases and J gave up 5 bases, with 10 bases separating them. This CDR3 comprises 12 residues. Per germline, CDR1 GTSNPN and CDR2 SVGIG (reference sequence). CDR3: CAWRQGRTEAFF. The CDR3, as DNA: TGTGCCTGGAGACAGGGTAGAACTGAAGCTTTCTTT.

The V gene is TRBV7-8, the J gene TRBJ2-7; D is perhaps TRBD2 (6 bases). The CDR3 sequence is 13 residues long. CDR1 SGHVS and CDR2 FQNEAQ come from the germline V gene. V was cut by 4 bases and J by 4 bases, with 11 bases left in between. CDR3 loop: CASSSAGRYEQYF. Here the CDR3 DNA reads TGTGCCAGCAGCTCTGCAGGGAGGTACGAGCAGTACTTC.

This clone was picked up a small number of times. This chain connects TRBV18 to TRBJ2-1, with a tentative D call TRBD1 (6 bases). The germline V and J ends were trimmed by 3 bases and 1 base, with 13 bases remaining between them. This CDR3 has 16 residues. CDR1 and CDR2 from the germline V gene are KGHSH and LQKENI. The chain's CDR3 is CASSPPDRNSYNEQFF. DNA of the CDR3: TGTGCCAGCTCACCCCCCGACAGGAATTCCTACAATGAGCAGTTCTTC. The full variable domain, its missing parts supplied by reference TRBV18 and TRBJ2-1, is NAGVMQNPRHLVRRRGQEARLRCSPMKGHSHVYWYRQLPEEGLKFMVYLQKENIIDESGMPKERFSAEFPKEGPSILRIQQVVRGDSAAYFCASSPPDRNSYNEQFFGPGTRLTVL.

The rearrangement uses TRBV4-1 and TRBJ1-1, with D unclear. Germline loops: CDR1 MGHRA, CDR2 YSYEKL. This CDR3 contains 13 residues. V was pared by 4 bases and J by 5 bases, with 11 bases between. This chain's CDR3 is CASSLLFGTEAFF. The CDR3 region has the DNA TGCGCCAGCAGCCTATTATTCGGGACTGAAGCTTTCTTT.

The chain has TRBV14 and TRBJ2-3, with a possible D match to TRBD2 (6 bases). CDR1 and CDR2 (germline): SGHDN, FVKESK. Trimming left V 4 bases short and J 8 bases short, with 16 bases between. The CDR3 covers 14 residues. CDR3 nucleotide sequence: TGTGCCAGCAGCCCATTGGACTATTTAGTTACGCAGTATTTT. Encoded protein: CASSPLDYLVTQYF.

The chain couples TRBV7-9 to TRBJ1-2; 7 nucleotides match TRBD1. From germline, CDR1 is SEHNR and CDR2 FQNEAQ (reference sequence). The CDR3 contains 16 residues. Trimming cost V 1 base and J 3 bases; bases outside gene matches: 8. CDR3: CASSLGYNRGDYGYTF. The CDR3 nucleotides read TGTGCCAGCAGCTTAGGTTATAACAGGGGTGACTATGGCTACACCTTC. The full variable domain, its missing parts supplied by reference TRBV7-9 and TRBJ1-2, is DTGVSQNPRHKITKRGQNVTFRCDPISEHNRLYWYRQTLGQGPEFLTYFQNEAQLEKSRLLSDRFSAERPKGSFSTLEIQRTEQGDSAMYLCASSLGYNRGDYGYTFGSGTRLTVV.

V usage is TRBV30 and J usage is TRBJ1-2, with 9 bases fitting TRBD1. Germline V CDR1 and CDR2: GTSNPN, SVGIG (reference sequence). After removal of 3 bases from V and 4 bases from J, the junction contained 18 bases not matched to a gene. This CDR3 region has 18 residues. The CDR3 region has the DNA TGTGCCTGGAGCGCGTGGGACAGGGAGGACCGCGTTCTCTATGGCTACACCTTC. This encodes CAWSAWDREDRVLYGYTF.

The rearrangement joins TRBV9 to TRBJ2-1; TRBD1 aligns across 11 bases. Per germline, CDR1 SGDLS and CDR2 YYNGEE. J was trimmed by 8 bases and V by 0 bases; bases with no gene match: 7. The CDR3 spans 16 residues. In DNA form, the CDR3 reads TGTGCCAGCAGCGTAGTAGGACAGGGGGCGACGGATGAGCAGTTCTTC. This sequence encodes CASSVVGQGATDEQFF.

This chain connects TRBV9 to TRBJ1-2; 7 bases align to TRBD1. Germline assignment: CDR1 SGDLS and CDR2 YYNGEE. There are 17 residues in the CDR3. V lost 0 bases, J lost 2 bases, and 10 bases stayed unmatched. This CDR3 is CASSVDRRWDSNYGYTF. The DNA of the CDR3 is TGTGCCAGCAGCGTAGATCGCCGCTGGGACAGCAACTATGGCTACACCTTC.

The chain uses TRBV6-5 and TRBJ2-7; D perhaps matches TRBD2 (6 bases). Germline V CDR1 and CDR2: MNHEY, SVGAGI. V was clipped by 5 bases and J by 6 bases, with 17 bases between them. The CDR3 length is 14 residues. The chain's CDR3 is CASSPGEMPGEQYF. CDR3 DNA: TGTGCCAGCAGTCCGGGGGAGATGCCTGGCGAGCAGTACTTC.

This clone appeared a single time. This sequence joins TRBV28 and TRBJ1-2, with TRBD1 identical over 7 bases. Germline V gene lookup returns CDR1 MDHEN and CDR2 SYDVKM. V dropped 6 bases and J dropped 4; count of bases not matched to a gene: 8. The CDR3 is 14 amino acids. CDR3 nucleotide sequence: TGTGCCAGCAGGGGGGGAGACAGGGTCTATGGCTACACCTTC. This gives the protein CASRGGDRVYGYTF.

This chain joins TRBV14 and TRBJ2-5; D gene uncertain. V was shortened by 3 bases and J by 5 bases, with 16 bases between the two germline ends. From germline, CDR1 is SGHDN and CDR2 FVKESK. This CDR3 has 15 amino acids. CDR3 DNA: TGTGCCAGCAGCCAGACTCGGATTTTCGGGGAGACCCAGTACTTC. This codes for CASSQTRIFGETQYF.

This clone has just a few counts. The gene calls are TRBV21-1 and TRBJ1-5; TRBD1 is the table's D call, not checked against the DNA. TRBV21-1 constitutes a pseudogene. This CDR3 has 13 residues. Written as DNA, the CDR3 is TGTGCCATCACAGGGGGAAGGAATCAGCCCCAGCATTTT. Translation gives CAITGGRNQPQHF.

This chain links TRBV19 with TRBJ1-5; the match to TRBD1 covers 10 bases. With V trimmed by 4 bases and J by 2 bases, 5 bases remained unmatched. The CDR3 loop spans 16 amino acids. Germline values: CDR1 LNHDA, CDR2 SQIVND (reference sequence). The CDR3 DNA is TGTGCCAGTAGTACAAAGGGGACAGGGGGCAATCAGCCCCAGCATTTT. Protein: CASSTKGTGGNQPQHF.